This note documents a single T cell receptor beta chain sequence. The antigen remains undetermined. CDR1 and CDR2 (germline): SGHRS, YFSETQ. The length of the CDR3 is 15 residues. V was shortened by 0 bases and J by 2 bases, with 11 bases between the two germline ends. These data are taken from a study of cytomegalovirus exposure and HLA in healthy donors. The study's findings and limits: A further, later analysis showed that HLA-associated TCR beta chains (compared with equally common others) were more clonally expanded.

The PCR was carried out with 60 Vbeta primers and 13 Jbeta primers. Profiling relied on immunoSEQ multiplex PCR, and the TCRdb table lists in-frame clones only, not all of them. The data contain 110,000 or so clones, 74% of them singletons. Sequencing used PBMCs. This TCR was recovered from a human donor in good health. The gene calls are TRBV5-1 and TRBJ1-1, with D tentatively TRBD1 (6 bases). The CDR3 protein is CASSLEYRVNTEAFF. In DNA form, the CDR3 reads TGCGCCAGCAGCTTGGAGTACAGGGTTAACACTGAAGCTTTCTTT.